This T cell receptor (beta chain) was retrieved from a study of cytomegalovirus exposure and HLA in healthy donors. Study in general: Assignment to the Caucasian-associated ancestry cluster applied to approximately 80% of the approximately 420 genotyped donors.

Amplification used 60 Vbeta primers and 13 Jbeta primers. Profiled with immunoSEQ multiplex PCR; TCRdb holds only in-frame clones, not every one. Seen here are 120,000 to 150,000 clones, about 80% observed once, and the top ten hold 4.1%. Study findings and constraints: Cytomegalovirus association was assigned to about 180 TCR beta chains. Later on, an analysis showed TCR association rates differing by HLA locus, with DRB1 the most and HLA-C the fewest. Testing in vitro showed a few CMV-associated chains specific for CMV antigens.

This clone was counted a single time. Its antigen remains unidentified. Trimming removed 4 bases from V and 6 bases from J, with 17 bases in between. Germline CDR1 is MGHRA and CDR2 is YSYEKL. The CDR3 contains 15 residues. The TCR sequence derives from a man aged 35 to 55 in good health and CMV-seropositive. Sequenced input: PBMCs. This sequence joins TRBV4-1 and TRBJ2-3; tentative D call: TRBD2 (7 bases). This chain's CDR3 is CASSLGGRGVDTQYF. The CDR3 DNA follows: TGCGCCAGCAGCCTCGGGGGGCGTGGTGTGGATACGCAGTATTTT.